This passage covers 31 T cell receptor beta chains from one sample sequenced in a study of T-cell memory formation after mild COVID-19. TCRdb analysed the 5' RACE reads with MiXCR anew, one entry per CDR3 protein. The sample consists of 410,000 or so distinct CDR3 sequences, 23% of them appearing once. The sequencing sample was made of PBMCs or a T cell subset sorted from them (not recorded which). Receptor source: an adult woman who had mild COVID-19 (a few samples of this study predate the infection). Cell type and time point are not known.

A few counts support this clonotype. The chain has TRBV29-1 and TRBJ2-2; 7 bases are a match to TRBD1. Losses at the gene ends were 1 base for V and 4 bases for J; bases not matched to a gene: 6. Germline V lookup: CDR1 SQVTM, CDR2 ANQGSEA. The CDR3 is 15 residues long. CDR3 nucleotide sequence: TGCAGCGTTGAAGGGTGGGACAGATCCACCGGGGAGCTGTTTTTT. Its translation: CSVEGWDRSTGELFF.

This clonotype was counted only a few times. The rearrangement links TRBV28 to TRBJ2-7, with 10 bases lining up with TRBD2. Germline V CDR1 and CDR2: MDHEN, SYDVKM. The V segment lost 3 bases and the J segment 2 bases; nucleotides outside the gene matches: 7. This CDR3 has 16 amino acids. Written as DNA, the CDR3 is TGTGCCAGCAGTTTCTCACTAGCGGGATTAACCTACGAGCAGTACTTC. Translating it yields CASSFSLAGLTYEQYF.

This clonotype was seen a few times. V and J are TRBV5-1 and TRBJ1-2; TRBD1 agrees at 8 bases. CDR3 length: 14 amino acids. The germline CDR1 and CDR2 sequences are SGHRS and YFSETQ. The V and J ends lost 5 bases and 3 bases, in that order; junction bases with no gene match: 6. DNA of the CDR3: TGCGCCAGCAGACATGCGGACAGGGACTATGGCTACACCTTC. Residues: CASRHADRDYGYTF.

To note about this clonotype: Germline and junction disagree at one end, which may indicate a read error. This chain links TRBV12-3 or TRBV12-4 with TRBJ1-1; 7 bases line up with TRBD1. The CDR3 covers 15 residues. The CDR3 DNA is TGTGCCAGCAGCTTAGAGACAGGGAGGAACACTGAAGCTTTCTTT. It is translated as CASSLETGRNTEAFF.

CDR3 nucleotide sequence: TGTGCCATCAGTGAGGTTCAGGGGGCAAGTGAGCAGCCCCAGCATTTT. Translated, it gives CAISEVQGASEQPQHF. The chain has TRBV10-3 and TRBJ1-5; 8 bases align to TRBD1. The CDR3 is 16 amino acids. CDR1 and CDR2 (germline): ENHRY, SYGVKD. The V segment lost 2 bases and the J segment 7 bases; nucleotides outside the gene matches: 10.

V gene TRBV10-3 combines with J gene TRBJ2-7; TRBD2 aligns across 11 bases. CDR3 length: 14 residues. Germline-derived CDR1 and CDR2 are ENHRY and SYGVKD. Germline trimming cut 2 bases from V and 5 bases from J; bases unmatched to any gene: 2. CDR3: CAISEGSGRDEQYF. CDR3 in DNA: TGTGCCATCAGTGAGGGTAGCGGGAGGGACGAGCAGTACTTC.

This clonotype has at least ten counts. The rearrangement joins TRBV29-1 to TRBJ1-1; a weak D match, TRBD1 (6 bases). The CDR3 length is 12 residues. Germline lookup yields CDR1 SQVTM and CDR2 ANQGSEA. The V gene lost 7 bases and the J gene lost 4 bases, with 13 bases spanning the gap. The CDR3 loop is CSARQVITEAFF. The DNA of the CDR3 is TGCAGCGCCAGACAGGTGATCACTGAAGCTTTCTTT. The whole variable domain, remainder taken from reference TRBV29-1 and TRBJ1-1, is SAVISQKPSRDICQRGTSLTIQCQVDSQVTMMFWYRQQPGQSLTLIATANQGSEATYESGFVIDKFPISRPNLTFSTLTVSNMSPEDSSIYLCSARQVITEAFFGQGTRLTVV.

This clonotype was seen a few times. The V gene is TRBV5-1, the J gene TRBJ2-7, with 14 bases fitting TRBD2. Germline V gene data show CDR1 as SGHRS and CDR2 as YFSETQ. The CDR3 runs to 17 residues. Losses at the gene ends were 2 bases for V and 3 bases for J; bases not matched to a gene: 7. The CDR3, as DNA: TGCGCCAGCAGCTTCGGGACTAGCGGGAGTCAACTCTACGAGCAGTACTTC. As protein: CASSFGTSGSQLYEQYF.

This chain joins TRBV29-1 and TRBJ2-7; D is undetermined. The CDR3 consists of 12 residues. Germline V gene data show CDR1 as SQVTM and CDR2 as ANQGSEA. With 4 bases removed from V and 3 bases from J, the gap between germline ends came to 10 bases. The CDR3 protein is CSVVGHDYEQYF. The CDR3 nucleotides read TGCAGCGTTGTAGGTCACGACTACGAGCAGTACTTC.

In this sample, this clonotype turned up a few times. CDR3 bases: TGCGCCAGCAGCCCAGTTAGCGGGAGAGATTACAATGAGCAGTTCTTC. Translated: CASSPVSGRDYNEQFF. This chain joins TRBV4-3 and TRBJ2-1; 9 positions agree with TRBD2. CDR3 length: 16 amino acids. V dropped 4 bases and J dropped 4; count of bases not matched to a gene: 8. The germline CDR1 and CDR2 sequences are LGHNA and YSLEER.

CDR3 bases: TGTGCCAGCAGTCCACAGGGGTGGGCCGGGGAGCTGTTTTTT. Its translation: CASSPQGWAGELFF. J is TRBJ2-2 and V is TRBV6-5; 7 positions agree with TRBD1. Germline V lookup: CDR1 MNHEY, CDR2 SVGAGI. V was pared by 5 bases and J by 6 bases, with 6 bases of the junction left unmatched. The CDR3 runs to 14 residues.

About this clonotype itself: Its ends do not fully match the called genes, so a read error is possible. V usage is TRBV7-7 and J usage is TRBJ2-1, with 9 bases matching TRBD2. The germline gives CDR1 SSHAT, CDR2 FNYEAQ (reference sequence). The CDR3 has 14 residues. In DNA form, the CDR3 reads TGTGCTAGCAGCTTGCGGGAGGGCCCCAATGAGCAGTTCTTC. This codes for CASSLREGPNEQFF.

The V gene is TRBV10-3, the J gene TRBJ2-7; 12 nucleotides agree with TRBD2. V trimming: 2 bases; J trimming: 8 bases; junction bases outside the gene matches: 4. The CDR3 contains 14 residues. Germline V lookup: CDR1 ENHRY, CDR2 SYGVKD. CDR3 sequence: CAISELTSGRQQYF. CDR3 sequence (DNA): TGTGCCATCAGTGAGCTGACTAGCGGGAGACAGCAGTACTTC.

This clonotype was recorded many times. The CDR3 region is CASSLSPGAYNEQFF. The CDR3 bases are TGCGCCAGCAGCTTGAGTCCCGGGGCGTACAATGAGCAGTTCTTC. The chain recombines TRBV5-1 with TRBJ2-1, with D tentatively TRBD1 or TRBD2 (5 bases each). In germline, CDR1 is SGHRS, CDR2 YFSETQ. V was shortened by 1 base and J by 4 bases, with 12 bases between the two germline ends. This CDR3 has 15 residues.

The chain joins TRBV20-1 to TRBJ1-1; TRBD1 is a possible D gene (5 bases). The CDR3 has 13 residues. Germline V CDR1 and CDR2: DFQATT, SNEGSKA (reference sequence). Trimming stripped 8 bases from V and 7 bases from J, with 20 bases between. CDR3 in amino acids: CSPTPPGRSEAFF. For the CDR3, the DNA is TGCAGTCCAACCCCCCCGGGACGCAGTGAAGCTTTCTTT.

This clonotype turned up a few times. This sequence joins TRBV10-3 and TRBJ1-3; D is unresolved. The germline gives CDR1 ENHRY, CDR2 SYGVKD. The CDR3 runs 14 residues. Trimming pared 3 bases from V and 4 bases from J, leaving 10 bases between. This CDR3 reads CAISEEAWGNTIYF. For the CDR3, the DNA is TGTGCCATCAGTGAAGAGGCGTGGGGAAACACCATATATTTT.

About this clonotype: The junction shows a germline mismatch at one end, possibly a read error. The gene calls are TRBV5-1 and TRBJ2-7, with D unresolved. Germline V lookup: CDR1 SGHRS, CDR2 YFSETQ. The CDR3 covers 15 residues. CDR3 loop: CASSEGSGSSHEQYF. The CDR3 coding sequence is TGCGCCAGCAGCGAAGGAAGTGGGTCCTCCCACGAGCAGTACTTC.

There are a few counts of this clonotype. This chain connects TRBV5-1 to TRBJ1-4; D remains ambiguous. V lost 5 bases and J lost 2, with 10 bases in between. CDR3 length equals 14 residues. Germline assignment: CDR1 SGHRS and CDR2 YFSETQ. The CDR3 here is CASRSQVTNEKLFF. CDR3 DNA: TGCGCCAGCAGATCGCAGGTTACTAATGAAAAACTGTTTTTT.

This clonotype has just a few counts. The chain employs TRBV11-2 and TRBJ2-1; the D is unclear. The germline V gene encodes CDR1 SGHAT and CDR2 FQNNGV. The V end lost 5 bases, the J end lost 6 bases, and 17 bases lay between the germline ends. The CDR3 sequence is 15 residues long. CDR3 nucleotide sequence: TGTGCCAGCAGCGAAGTCGACCGGGCGAGCAATGAGCAGTTCTTC. Translation: CASSEVDRASNEQFF.

The chain employs TRBV1 and TRBJ2-3; the DNA was not used to check the table's D call, TRBD2. TRBV1 represents a pseudogene. The CDR3 contains 17 residues. The CDR3 sequence is CTSSLHRTRVSTDTQYF. DNA for the CDR3: TGCACCAGCAGCCTCCACCGTACGCGGGTTAGCACAGATACGCAGTATTTT.

V and J are TRBV11-2 and TRBJ1-1, with 8 bases identical to TRBD1. Per germline, CDR1 SGHAT and CDR2 FQNNGV. J was trimmed by 5 bases and V by 5 bases; bases with no gene match: 10. The CDR3 runs to 15 residues. CDR3 nucleotide sequence: TGTGCCAGCAGCCCCATCCAGGGGGCATGGACTGAAGCTTTCTTT. Protein sequence: CASSPIQGAWTEAFF.

V is TRBV12-3 or TRBV12-4 and J is TRBJ2-5, with 12 bases that match TRBD1. This CDR3 has 17 residues. V lost 5 bases, J lost 5 bases, and 12 bases stayed unmatched. CDR3 amino acids: CASSTSPGQGARETQYF. The CDR3 DNA reads as TGTGCCAGCAGTACTTCACCGGGACAGGGGGCTCGTGAGACCCAGTACTTC.

The V gene is TRBV6-1, the J gene TRBJ1-1; D is ambiguous. The CDR3 runs 12 residues. Trimming took off 1 base at V and 4 bases at J, with 4 bases between the two ends. Germline V gives CDR1 MNHNS, CDR2 SASEGT. CDR3 sequence reads: CASSEVATEAFF. CDR3 nucleotide sequence: TGTGCCAGCAGTGAAGTTGCCACTGAAGCTTTCTTT.

This clonotype has a handful of counts. The V and J genes are TRBV5-1 and TRBJ2-2; D gene unclear. V lost 4 bases, J lost 4 bases, and 11 bases lay in between. Germline V gene lookup returns CDR1 SGHRS and CDR2 YFSETQ. The CDR3 is 14 residues long. Written as DNA, the CDR3 is TGCGCCAGCAGCCCTCTGGACGCCACCGGGGAGCTGTTTTTT. It is translated as CASSPLDATGELFF.

This clonotype was counted a few times. The V and J genes are TRBV6-5 and TRBJ1-6; 9 bases fit TRBD1. The CDR3 length is 16 residues. V shed 5 bases, J shed 7 bases, and the junction held 9 bases outside the gene matches. Germline CDR1 is MNHEY and CDR2 is SVGAGI. CDR3 in amino acids: CASSRKGTGKNSPLHF. The CDR3 coding sequence is TGTGCCAGCAGTCGCAAAGGGACAGGGAAAAATTCACCCCTCCACTTT.

This clonotype was detected only a few times. The V call is TRBV24-1, the J call TRBJ2-7, with 8 bases matching TRBD2. This CDR3 has 15 amino acids. Losses at the gene ends were 5 bases for V and 0 bases for J; bases not matched to a gene: 5. Germline CDR1 KGHDR, CDR2 SFDVKD. As DNA, the CDR3 is TGTGCCACCAGTGCCACTAGCGGCCCCTCCTACGAGCAGTACTTC. Translation gives CATSATSGPSYEQYF.

This clonotype was detected only a few times. The rearrangement links TRBV9 to TRBJ1-1; TRBD1 is a possible D gene (6 bases). This CDR3 is 21 amino acids long. V lost 0 bases and J lost 1, with 28 bases in between. The germline CDR1 and CDR2 sequences are SGDLS and YYNGEE. The CDR3 loop reads CASSVARWETGASRSNTEAFF. The CDR3 DNA follows: TGTGCCAGCAGCGTAGCTCGTTGGGAAACGGGGGCGAGTCGATCGAACACTGAAGCTTTCTTT.

This clonotype was seen a handful of times. The DNA of the CDR3 is TGCGCCAGCAGCCTGGACAGAGACCAGTACTTC. It is translated as CASSLDRDQYF. The V and J genes are TRBV5-1 and TRBJ2-5, with D possibly TRBD1 on 6 matching bases. This CDR3 has 11 amino acids. From germline, CDR1 is SGHRS and CDR2 YFSETQ. Trimming removed 4 bases from V and 10 bases from J, with 11 bases in between.

This clonotype was detected a few times. The chain employs TRBV18 and TRBJ2-7, with 7 bases identical to TRBD1. In germline, CDR1 is KGHSH, CDR2 LQKENI. V dropped 3 bases and J dropped 0; count of bases not matched to a gene: 11. The CDR3 runs 17 residues. In DNA form, the CDR3 reads TGTGCCAGCTCACCGCACATGGGACAGACGACCTCCTACGAGCAGTACTTC. As protein: CASSPHMGQTTSYEQYF.

The rearrangement links TRBV3-1 to TRBJ2-1; 13 bases are shared with TRBD2. Germline trimming cut 4 bases from V and 5 bases from J; bases unmatched to any gene: 8. Germline V gene lookup returns CDR1 LGHDT and CDR2 YNNKEL (reference sequence). The CDR3 extends over 17 amino acids. CDR3 nucleotides: TGTGCCAGCAGCCGCGGGACTAGCGGGATAGCACACAATGAGCAGTTCTTC. It codes for CASSRGTSGIAHNEQFF.

There are a few counts of this clonotype. This chain joins TRBV12-3 or TRBV12-4 and TRBJ2-7; 7 bases align to TRBD2. The CDR3 is made up of 16 amino acids. J lost 3 bases, V lost 3 bases, and 11 bases had no gene match. Here the CDR3 DNA reads TGTGCCAGCAGTTTTGGCGTCGGGGCGGGGGACTACGAGCAGTACTTC. This translates into CASSFGVGAGDYEQYF.